This T cell receptor beta chain was obtained from a study of human T cells and chemical hapten exposure. The wider study: Among samples, TCR yields varied mainly because of small differences in pooled library volume.

MiXCR was run by TCRdb on the RACE reads, yielding one entry per CDR3 protein. The table shows 180,000 or so distinct CDR3 sequences, with around 25% occurring only once. This CDR3 has 11 residues. Germline CDR1 SGHVS, CDR2 FQNEAQ. Trimming removed 7 bases from V and 10 bases from J; junction bases left unmatched: 4. Time point noted: patch test 3, about 24 weeks after DPC sensitization. Treatment meaning: therapeutic diphenylcyclopropenone sensitization with weekly scalp DPC. This sample comprised whole blood, obtained in connection with sensitization to the hapten diphenylcyclopropenone (DPC). This TCR came from a woman aged 40 to 50 with alopecia areata. Some clones in this sample may be carry-over from other donors' samples. The rearrangement joins TRBV7-8 to TRBJ2-1, with TRBD2 identical over 7 bases. The CDR3 spells CASTREGEQFF. CDR3 coding DNA: TGTGCCAGCACCAGGGAGGGGGAGCAGTTCTTC.